This T cell receptor beta chain was captured in a study of T-cell reconstitution after alpha-beta-depleted transplantation in children. Unique molecular identifiers were used to barcode this TCRbeta library. TCRdb processed the PCR reads anew with MiXCR; each CDR3 protein has one entry. The data show around 94,000 distinct CDR3 sequences, with approximately 8% seen just once and about 15% held by the top ten. This clonotype occurred a few times. Its antigen remains unidentified. The study, taken as a whole, reports: Hyperexpanded clones declined; after one year, newly produced T cells mostly supplied diversity. Several hundred expanded graft clones reportedly were the source of alpha-beta T cells about two months after transplant. Recipient T cells and thymic progenitors that survived gave rise to the high TCRbeta diversity observed at day 60 in some patients.

The V gene lost 5 bases and the J gene lost 11 bases, with 15 bases spanning the gap. The germline CDR1 and CDR2 sequences are SEHNR and FQNEAQ (reference sequence). The CDR3 has 12 amino acids. The clonotype comes from a boy younger than 10 with acute lymphoblastic leukemia, due to receive a stem cell transplant. The chain recombines TRBV7-9 with TRBJ1-2; tentatively, D is TRBD1 (6 bases). Material: PBMCs, obtained before TCRalphabeta/CD19-depleted stem cell transplant. CDR3 protein: CASSLTGSVYTF. As DNA, the CDR3 is TGTGCCAGCAGCCTCACAGGGTCTGTGTACACCTTC.